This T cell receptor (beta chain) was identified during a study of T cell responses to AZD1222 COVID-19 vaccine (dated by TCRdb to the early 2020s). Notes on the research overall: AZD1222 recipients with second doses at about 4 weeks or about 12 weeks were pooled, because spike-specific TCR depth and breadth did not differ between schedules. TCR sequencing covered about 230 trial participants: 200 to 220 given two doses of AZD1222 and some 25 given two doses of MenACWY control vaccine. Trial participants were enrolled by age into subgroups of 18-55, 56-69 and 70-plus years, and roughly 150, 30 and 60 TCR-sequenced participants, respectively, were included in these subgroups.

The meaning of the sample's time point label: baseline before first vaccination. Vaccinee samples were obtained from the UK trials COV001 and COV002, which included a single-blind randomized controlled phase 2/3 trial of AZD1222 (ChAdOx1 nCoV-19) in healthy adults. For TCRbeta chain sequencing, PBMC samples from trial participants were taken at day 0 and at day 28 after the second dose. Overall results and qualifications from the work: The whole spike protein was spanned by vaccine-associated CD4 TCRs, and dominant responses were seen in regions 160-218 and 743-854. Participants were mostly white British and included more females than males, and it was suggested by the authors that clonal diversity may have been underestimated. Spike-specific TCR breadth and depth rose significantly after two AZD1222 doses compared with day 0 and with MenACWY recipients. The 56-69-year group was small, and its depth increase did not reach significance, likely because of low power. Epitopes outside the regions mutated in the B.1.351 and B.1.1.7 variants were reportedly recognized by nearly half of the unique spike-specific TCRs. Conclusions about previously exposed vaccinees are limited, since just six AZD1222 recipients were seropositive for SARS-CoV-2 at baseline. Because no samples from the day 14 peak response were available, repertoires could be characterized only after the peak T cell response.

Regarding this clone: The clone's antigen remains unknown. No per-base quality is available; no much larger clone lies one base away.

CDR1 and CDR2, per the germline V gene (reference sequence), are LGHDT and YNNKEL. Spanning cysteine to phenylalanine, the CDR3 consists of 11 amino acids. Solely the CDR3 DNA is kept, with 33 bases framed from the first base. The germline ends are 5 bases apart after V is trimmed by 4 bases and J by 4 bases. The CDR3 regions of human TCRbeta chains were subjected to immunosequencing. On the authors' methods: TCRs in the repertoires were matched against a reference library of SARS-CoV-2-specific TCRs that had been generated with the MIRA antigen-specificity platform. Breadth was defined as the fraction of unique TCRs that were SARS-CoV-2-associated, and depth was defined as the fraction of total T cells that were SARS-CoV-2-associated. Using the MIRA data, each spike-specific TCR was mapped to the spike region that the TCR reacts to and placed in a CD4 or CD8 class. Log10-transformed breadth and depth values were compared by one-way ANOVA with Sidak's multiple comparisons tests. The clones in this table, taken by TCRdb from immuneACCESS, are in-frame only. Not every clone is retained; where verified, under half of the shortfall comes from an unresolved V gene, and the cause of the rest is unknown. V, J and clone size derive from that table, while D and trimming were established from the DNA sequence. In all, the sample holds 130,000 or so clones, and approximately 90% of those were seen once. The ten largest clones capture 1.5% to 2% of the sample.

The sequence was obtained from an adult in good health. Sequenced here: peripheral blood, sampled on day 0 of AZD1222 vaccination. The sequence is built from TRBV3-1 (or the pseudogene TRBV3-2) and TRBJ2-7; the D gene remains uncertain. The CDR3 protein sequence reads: CASSREYEQYF. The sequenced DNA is TGTGCCAGCAGCCGGGAATACGAGCAGTACTTC.